The T cell receptor (beta chain) under discussion was sequenced for a study of chemoradiotherapy in HPV16-positive cancers. About the study: Candidate HPV-specific T-cell clones and common TCR motifs came from functional assays in a couple of HPV16-positive patients.

Clones were sequenced by immunoSEQ multiplex PCR, and TCRdb holds only the in-frame ones, with some missing. This repertoire shows about 7,400 clones, under 80% found once; its top ten account for around 15%. Samples were taken several times over chemoradiotherapy. The CDR3 sequence is 15 residues long. V shed 0 bases and J 4 bases; nucleotides not matched to a gene: 5. CDR1 SGHRS and CDR2 YFSETQ come from the germline V gene. The gene calls are TRBV5-1 and TRBJ2-3; 7 bases are shared with TRBD2. Sequencing was performed on tumor tissue, taken from a patient who underwent chemoradiotherapy. The sequence derives from a human donor with HPV-associated anogenital cancer. This CDR3 reads CASSLGGGRSDTQYF. Written as DNA, the CDR3 is TGCGCCAGCAGCTTGGGGGGGGGTCGGTCAGATACGCAGTATTTT. Full variable domain (outside the CDR3, taken from reference TRBV5-1 and TRBJ2-3): KAGVTQTPRYLIKTRGQQVTLSCSPISGHRSVSWYQQTPGQGLQFLFEYFSETQRNKGNFPGRFSGRQFSNSRSEMNVSTLELGDSALYLCASSLGGGRSDTQYFGPGTRLTVL.